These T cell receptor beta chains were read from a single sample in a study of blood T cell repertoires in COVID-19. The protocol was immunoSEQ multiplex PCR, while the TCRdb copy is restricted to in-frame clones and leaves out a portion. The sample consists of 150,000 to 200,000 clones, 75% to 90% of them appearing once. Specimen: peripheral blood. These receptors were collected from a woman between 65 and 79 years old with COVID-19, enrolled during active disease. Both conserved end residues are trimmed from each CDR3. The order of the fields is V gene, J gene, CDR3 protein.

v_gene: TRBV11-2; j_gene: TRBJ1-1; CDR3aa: ASSREGIENTEAF
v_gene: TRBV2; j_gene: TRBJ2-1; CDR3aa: ASKDRAGAYNEQF
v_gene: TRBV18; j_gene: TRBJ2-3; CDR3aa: ASSPPWGADTQY
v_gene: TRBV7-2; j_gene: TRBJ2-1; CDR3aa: ASSFPSLYNEQF
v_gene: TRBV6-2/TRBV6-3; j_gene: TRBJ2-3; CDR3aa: ASSYLTATDTQY
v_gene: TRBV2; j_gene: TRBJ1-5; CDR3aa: ATRQGWSNQPQH
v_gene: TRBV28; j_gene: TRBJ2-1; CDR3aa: ASSPLGREDNEQF
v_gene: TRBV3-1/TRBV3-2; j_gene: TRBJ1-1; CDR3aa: ASSFGVMNTEAF
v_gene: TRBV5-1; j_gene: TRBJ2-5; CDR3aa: ASSLVAISGGGQETQY
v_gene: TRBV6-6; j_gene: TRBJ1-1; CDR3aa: ASSYSLNTEAF
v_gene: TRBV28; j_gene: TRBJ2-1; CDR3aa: ASSFSFYLLAPSSYNEQF
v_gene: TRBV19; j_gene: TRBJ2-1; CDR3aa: ASIPWDSSTYNEQF
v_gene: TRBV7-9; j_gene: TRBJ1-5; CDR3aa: ASSMYSNQPQH
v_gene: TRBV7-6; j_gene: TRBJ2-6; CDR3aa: ASSWTGKSSGANVLT
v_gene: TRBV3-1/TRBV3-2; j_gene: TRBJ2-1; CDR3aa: ASSQYRTSYNEQF
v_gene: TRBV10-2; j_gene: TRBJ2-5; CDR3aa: ASSDRLAGGLETQY
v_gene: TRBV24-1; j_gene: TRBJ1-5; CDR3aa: ATQGFQDQPQH
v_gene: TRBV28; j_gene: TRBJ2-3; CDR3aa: ASSFWDRFTDTQY
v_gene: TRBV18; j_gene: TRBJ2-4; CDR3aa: ASSQGASNIQY
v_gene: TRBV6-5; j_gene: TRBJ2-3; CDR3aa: ASRGQGVVDTQY
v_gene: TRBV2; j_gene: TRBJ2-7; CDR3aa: ASSEGASGSLWQY
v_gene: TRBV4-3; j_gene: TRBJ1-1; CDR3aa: ASSQGPSGQGGDTEAF
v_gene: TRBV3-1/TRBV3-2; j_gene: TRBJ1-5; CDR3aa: ASSQDGQGRPHFNQPQH
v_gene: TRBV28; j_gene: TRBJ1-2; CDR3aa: ASSPPPGQGGYT
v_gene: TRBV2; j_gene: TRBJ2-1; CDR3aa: ASSGGQGSYNEQF
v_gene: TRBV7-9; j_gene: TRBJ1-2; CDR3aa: ASSRGGQYGYT
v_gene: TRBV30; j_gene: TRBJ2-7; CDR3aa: AWSGDRGTYEQY
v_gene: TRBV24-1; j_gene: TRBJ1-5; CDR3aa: ATSVSSNQPQH
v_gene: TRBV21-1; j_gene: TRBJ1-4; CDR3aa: ASSTGGVPATNEKLF
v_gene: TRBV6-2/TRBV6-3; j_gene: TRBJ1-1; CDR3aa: ASSESAADTEAF
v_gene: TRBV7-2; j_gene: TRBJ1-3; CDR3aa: ASSLAPDFGNTIY
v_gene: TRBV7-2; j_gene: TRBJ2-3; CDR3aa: ASSQRGTSEADTQY
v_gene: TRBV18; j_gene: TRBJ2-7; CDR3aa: ASSTGTSMYEQY
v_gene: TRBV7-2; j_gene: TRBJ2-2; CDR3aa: ASSYPTGPGVHTGELF
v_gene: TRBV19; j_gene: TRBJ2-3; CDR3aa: ASTESGSSDTQY
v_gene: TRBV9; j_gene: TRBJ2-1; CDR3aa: ASSPRTSGTLWNEQF
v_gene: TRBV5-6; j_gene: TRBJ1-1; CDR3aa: ASSLPGRSEAF
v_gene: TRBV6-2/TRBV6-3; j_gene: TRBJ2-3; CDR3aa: ASSLTSGRTDTQY
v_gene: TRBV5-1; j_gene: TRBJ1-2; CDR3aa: ASSLDVTGIYGYT